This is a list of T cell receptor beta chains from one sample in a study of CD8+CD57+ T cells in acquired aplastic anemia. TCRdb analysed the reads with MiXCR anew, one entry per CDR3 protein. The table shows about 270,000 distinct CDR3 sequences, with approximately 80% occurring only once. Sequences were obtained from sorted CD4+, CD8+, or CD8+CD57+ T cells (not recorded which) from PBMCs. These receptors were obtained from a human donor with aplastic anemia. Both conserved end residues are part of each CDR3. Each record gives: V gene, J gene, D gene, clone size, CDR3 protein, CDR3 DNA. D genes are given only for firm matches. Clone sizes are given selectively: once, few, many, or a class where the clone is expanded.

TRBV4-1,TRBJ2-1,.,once,CSSVGMNFYNEQFF,TGCAGCAGCGTCGGGATGAATTTCTACAATGAGCAGTTCTTC
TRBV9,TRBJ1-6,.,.,CASSLGAGGYNTPLHF,TGTGCCAGCAGCTTGGGGGCTGGCGGCTATAATACACCCCTCCACTTT
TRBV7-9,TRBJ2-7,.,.,CASSLARGLSYEQYF,TGTGCCAGCAGCTTGGCCCGGGGTTTGTCCTACGAGCAGTACTTC
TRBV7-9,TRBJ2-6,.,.,CASSFAGSWGTNVLTF,TGTGCCAGCAGCTTTGCGGGTAGCTGGGGGACCAATGTCCTGACTTTC
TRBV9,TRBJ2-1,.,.,CASSEGGRQGGNKQFF,TGTGCCAGCAGCGAGGGGGGCCGACAGGGAGGAAACAAGCAGTTCTTC
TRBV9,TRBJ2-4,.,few,CASSVYGNIQYF,TGTGCCAGCAGCGTATATGGGAACATTCAGTACTTC
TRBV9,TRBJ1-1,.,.,CASSRWGSGANVPEAFF,TGTGCCAGCAGCCGCTGGGGCTCTGGGGCCAACGTCCCTGAAGCTTTCTTT
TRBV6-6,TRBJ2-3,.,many,CASSNPGVGTDTQYF,TGTGCCAGCAGCAACCCGGGGGTCGGGACAGATACGCAGTATTTT
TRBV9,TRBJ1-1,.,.,CASSVEAYTQFFAEAFF,TGTGCCAGCAGCGTAGAGGCATATACCCAGTTTTTTGCTGAAGCTTTCTTT
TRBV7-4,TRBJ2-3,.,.,CASSLAVRSGTQYF,TGTGCCAGCAGCTTAGCGGTAAGGAGCGGTACGCAGTATTTT
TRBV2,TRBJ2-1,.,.,CASGDGRTDSLYF,TGTGCCAGCGGAGACGGACGCACGGATAGTCTGTATTTC
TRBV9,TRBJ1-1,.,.,CASSLETTGKDTPFF,TGTGCCAGCAGCTTAGAGACAACCGGAAAAGATACGCCTTTCTTT
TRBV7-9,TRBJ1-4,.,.,CASSLAGNEKLFF,TGTGCCAGCAGCTTAGCGGGGAATGAAAAACTGTTTTTT
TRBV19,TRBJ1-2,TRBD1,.,CASARGTGRSGYTF,TGTGCCAGCGCCCGAGGGACAGGGAGGTCTGGCTACACCTTC
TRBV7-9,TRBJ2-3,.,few,CASSSDTIDTQYF,TGTGCCAGCAGCTCAGACACGATAGATACGCAGTATTTT
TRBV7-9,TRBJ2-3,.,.,CASRFGGTDRKYF,TGTGCCAGCAGGTTCGGGGGCACAGATAGGAAGTATTTT
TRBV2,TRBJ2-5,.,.,CASSVGLQETQYF,TGTGCCAGCAGTGTAGGACTTCAAGAGACCCAGTACTTC
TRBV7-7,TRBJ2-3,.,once,CASSLAPRNEPQYF,TGTGCTAGCAGCTTAGCCCCGAGGAATGAGCCGCAGTACTTT
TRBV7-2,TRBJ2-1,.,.,CASSIARGAYNEYFF,TGTGCCAGTAGCATAGCAAGGGGCGCCTACAATGAGTACTTCTTC
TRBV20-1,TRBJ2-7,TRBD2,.,CSARTSGSIYEQYF,TGCAGTGCGCGGACTAGCGGGAGTATCTACGAGCAGTACTTC
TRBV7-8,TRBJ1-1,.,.,CASSLAGGGNTQSFF,TGTGCCAGCAGCTTAGCTGGAGGAGGCAATACTCAATCTTTCTTT
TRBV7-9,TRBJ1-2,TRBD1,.,CASSAGGESRNQPYTF,TGTGCCAGCAGCGCAGGGGGGGAGAGCCGCAATCAGCCCTACACCTTC
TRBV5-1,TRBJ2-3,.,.,CASSLGLHYEDTQYF,TGCGCCAGCAGCTTGGGACTACATTACGAAGATACGCAGTATTTT
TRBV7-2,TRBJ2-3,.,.,CASSLAGVTEIREF,TGTGCCAGCAGCTTAGCGGGAGTTACCGAAATACGCGAATTT
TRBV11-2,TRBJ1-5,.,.,CASSFTSGFNQPQHF,TGTGCCAGCAGCTTTACTAGCGGGTTCAATCAGCCCCAGCATTTT
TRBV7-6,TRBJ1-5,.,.,CASSLYGTQHF,TGTGCCAGCAGCTTGTACGGGACCCAGCATTTT
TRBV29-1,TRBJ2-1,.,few,CSVETGHTNNEQFF,TGCAGCGTTGAAACAGGTCACACAAACAATGAGCAGTTCTTC
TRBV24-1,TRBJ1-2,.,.,CATSDGEASYGYTF,TGTGCCACCAGTGACGGGGAGGCGAGCTATGGCTACACCTTC
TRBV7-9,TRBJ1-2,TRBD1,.,CASSFGTGVGYTF,TGTGCCAGCAGCTTCGGGACAGGGGTTGGCTACACCTTC
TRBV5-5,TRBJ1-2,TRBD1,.,CASSFGTDGLVYGYTF,TGTGCCAGCAGCTTCGGGACAGACGGGCTCGTATATGGCTACACCTTC
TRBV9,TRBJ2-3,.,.,CASSVGGRRTDTRYF,TGTGCCAGCAGCGTAGGGGGCCGGCGCACAGATACGCGGTATTTT
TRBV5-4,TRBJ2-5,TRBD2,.,CASSFTSAGGPEETQYF,TGTGCCAGCAGCTTTACTAGCGCGGGAGGGCCGGAGGAGACCCAGTACTTC
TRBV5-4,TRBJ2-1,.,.,CASSLEAELANEQFF,TGTGCCAGCAGCTTGGAGGCGGAGTTAGCGAATGAGCAGTTCTTC
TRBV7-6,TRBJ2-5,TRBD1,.,CASSSDRGNSPPQYF,TGTGCCAGCAGTTCAGACAGGGGCAATTCACCCCCCCAGTACTTC
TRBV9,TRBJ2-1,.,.,CASTRAGGADKVQFF,TGTGCCAGCACTAGAGCGGGCGGCGCCGACAAGGTGCAGTTCTTC
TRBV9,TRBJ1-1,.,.,CASSVSEWLTYEPFF,TGTGCCAGCAGCGTAAGCGAATGGCTGACCTACGAGCCTTTCTTT
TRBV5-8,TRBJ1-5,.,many,CASSFTSAQPQHF,TGTGCCAGCAGCTTTACTAGCGCTCAGCCCCAGCATTTT
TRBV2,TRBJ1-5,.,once,CASSEWGRGQPQHF,TGTGCCAGCAGTGAATGGGGGAGGGGTCAGCCCCAGCATTTT
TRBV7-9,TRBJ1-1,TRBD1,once,CAGSVDRTGNNEAFF,TGTGCCGGCAGCGTAGATAGGACAGGGAACAATGAAGCTTTCTTT
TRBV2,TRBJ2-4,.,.,CASGDRGTDSQYFGPEYF,.